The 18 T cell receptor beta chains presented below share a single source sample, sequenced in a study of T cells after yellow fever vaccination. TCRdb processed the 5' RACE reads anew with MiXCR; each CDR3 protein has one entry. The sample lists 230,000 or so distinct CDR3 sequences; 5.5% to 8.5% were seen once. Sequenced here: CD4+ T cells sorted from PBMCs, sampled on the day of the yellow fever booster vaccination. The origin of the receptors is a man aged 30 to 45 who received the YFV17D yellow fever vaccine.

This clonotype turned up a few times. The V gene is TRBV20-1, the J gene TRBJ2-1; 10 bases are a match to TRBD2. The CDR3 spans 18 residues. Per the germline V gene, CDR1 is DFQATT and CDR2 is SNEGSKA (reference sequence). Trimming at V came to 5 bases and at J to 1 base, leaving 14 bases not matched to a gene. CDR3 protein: CSAPVVAGGRQSYNEQFF. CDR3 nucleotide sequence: TGCAGTGCTCCCGTAGTAGCGGGGGGACGGCAATCCTACAATGAGCAGTTCTTC.

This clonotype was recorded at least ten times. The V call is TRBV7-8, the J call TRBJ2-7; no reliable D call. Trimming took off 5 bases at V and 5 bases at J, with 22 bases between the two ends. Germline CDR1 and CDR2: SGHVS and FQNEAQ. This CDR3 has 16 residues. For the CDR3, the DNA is TGTGCCAGCAGCGAAGGACGGCTCCAGGTTTCCGACGAGCAGTACTTC. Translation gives CASSEGRLQVSDEQYF. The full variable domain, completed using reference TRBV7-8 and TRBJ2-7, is GAGVSQSPRYKVAKRGQDVALRCDPISGHVSLFWYQQALGQGPEFLTYFQNEAQLDKSGLPSDRFFAERPEGSVSTLKIQRTQQEDSAVYLCASSEGRLQVSDEQYFGPGTRLTVT.

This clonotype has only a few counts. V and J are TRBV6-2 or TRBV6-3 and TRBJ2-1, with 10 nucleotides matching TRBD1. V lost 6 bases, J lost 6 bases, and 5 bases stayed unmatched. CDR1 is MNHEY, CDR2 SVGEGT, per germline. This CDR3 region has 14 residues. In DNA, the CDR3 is TGTGCCAGCAGGCCGGGACAGGGGACCAATGAGCAGTTCTTC. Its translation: CASRPGQGTNEQFF.

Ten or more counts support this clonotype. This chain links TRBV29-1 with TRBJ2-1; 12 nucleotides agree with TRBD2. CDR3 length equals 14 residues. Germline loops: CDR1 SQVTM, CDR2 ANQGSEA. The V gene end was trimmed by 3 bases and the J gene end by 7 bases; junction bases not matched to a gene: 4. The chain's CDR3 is CSVDLAGGENEQFF. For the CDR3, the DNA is TGCAGCGTTGATCTAGCGGGAGGGGAGAATGAGCAGTTCTTC.

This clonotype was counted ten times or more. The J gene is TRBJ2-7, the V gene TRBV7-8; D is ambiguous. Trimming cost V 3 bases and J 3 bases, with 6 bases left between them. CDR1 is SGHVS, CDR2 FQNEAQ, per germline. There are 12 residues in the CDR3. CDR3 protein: CASSFQNYEQYF. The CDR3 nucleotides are TGTGCCAGCAGCTTCCAGAACTACGAGCAGTACTTC.

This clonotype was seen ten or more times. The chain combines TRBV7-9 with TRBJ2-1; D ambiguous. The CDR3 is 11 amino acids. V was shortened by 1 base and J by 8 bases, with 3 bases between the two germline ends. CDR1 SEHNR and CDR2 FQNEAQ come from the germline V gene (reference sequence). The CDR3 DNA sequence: TGTGCCAGCAGCTTAGGGGATGAGCAGTTCTTC. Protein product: CASSLGDEQFF.

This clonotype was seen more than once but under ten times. CDR3 DNA: TGTGCCAGCAGCCGTGAGACTAGCACAGATACGCAGTATTTT. Protein: CASSRETSTDTQYF. The chain is built from TRBV5-6 and TRBJ2-3, with unresolved D. The CDR3 runs 14 residues. Germline assignment: CDR1 SGHDT and CDR2 YYEEEE. V was clipped by 4 bases and J by 0 bases, with 9 bases between them.

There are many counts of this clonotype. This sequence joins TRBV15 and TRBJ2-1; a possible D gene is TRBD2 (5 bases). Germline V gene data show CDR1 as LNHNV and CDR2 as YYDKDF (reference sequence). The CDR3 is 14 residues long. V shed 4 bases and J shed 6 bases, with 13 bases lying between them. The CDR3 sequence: CATSTQRKGNEQFF. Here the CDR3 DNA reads TGTGCCACCAGCACTCAGCGGAAAGGCAATGAGCAGTTCTTC.

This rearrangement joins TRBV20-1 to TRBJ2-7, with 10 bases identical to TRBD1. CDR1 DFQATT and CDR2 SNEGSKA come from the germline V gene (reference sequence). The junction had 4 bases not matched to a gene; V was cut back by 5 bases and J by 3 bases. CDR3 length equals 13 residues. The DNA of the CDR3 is TGCAGTGCTCCCCGGGACAGGGGCTACGAGCAGTACTTC. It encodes CSAPRDRGYEQYF.

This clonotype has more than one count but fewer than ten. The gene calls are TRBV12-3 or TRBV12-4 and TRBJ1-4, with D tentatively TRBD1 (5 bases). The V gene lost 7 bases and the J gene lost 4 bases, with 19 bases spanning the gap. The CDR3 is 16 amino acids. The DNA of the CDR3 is TGTGCCAGCACCTACTTTCCGACAGCTGTTAATGAAAAACTGTTTTTT. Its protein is CASTYFPTAVNEKLFF.

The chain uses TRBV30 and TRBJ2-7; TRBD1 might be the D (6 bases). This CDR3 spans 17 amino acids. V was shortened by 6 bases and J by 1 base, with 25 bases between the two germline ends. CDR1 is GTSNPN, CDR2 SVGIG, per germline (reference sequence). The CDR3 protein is CACYRQRKGGWSYEQYF. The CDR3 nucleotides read TGTGCCTGTTACCGACAACGCAAAGGGGGATGGTCCTACGAGCAGTACTTC.

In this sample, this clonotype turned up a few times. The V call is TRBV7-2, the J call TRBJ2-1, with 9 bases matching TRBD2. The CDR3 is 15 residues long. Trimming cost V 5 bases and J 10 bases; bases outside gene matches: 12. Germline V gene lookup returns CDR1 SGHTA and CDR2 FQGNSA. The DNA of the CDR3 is TGTGCCAGCAGCCCCTTCGGGACTAGCTCAGGGGAGCAGTTCTTC. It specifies CASSPFGTSSGEQFF.

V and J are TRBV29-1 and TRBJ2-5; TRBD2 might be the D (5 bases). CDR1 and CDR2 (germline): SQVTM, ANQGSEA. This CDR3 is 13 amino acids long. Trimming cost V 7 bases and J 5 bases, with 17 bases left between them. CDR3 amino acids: CSAERIAGETQYF. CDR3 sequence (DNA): TGCAGCGCCGAAAGGATCGCGGGTGAGACCCAGTACTTC.

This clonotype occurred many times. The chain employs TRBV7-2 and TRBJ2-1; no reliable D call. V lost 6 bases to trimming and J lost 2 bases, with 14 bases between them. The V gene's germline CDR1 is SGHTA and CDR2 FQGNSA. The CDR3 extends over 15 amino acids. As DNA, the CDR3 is TGTGCCAGCAGTTCGGACCCCTCAGCCTACAATGAGCAGTTCTTC. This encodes CASSSDPSAYNEQFF.

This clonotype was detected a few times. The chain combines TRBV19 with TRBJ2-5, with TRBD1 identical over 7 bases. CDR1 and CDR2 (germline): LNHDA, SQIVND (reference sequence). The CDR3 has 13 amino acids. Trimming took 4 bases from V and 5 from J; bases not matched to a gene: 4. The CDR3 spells CASSKGAGETQYF. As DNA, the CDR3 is TGTGCCAGTAGTAAGGGGGCAGGGGAGACCCAGTACTTC.

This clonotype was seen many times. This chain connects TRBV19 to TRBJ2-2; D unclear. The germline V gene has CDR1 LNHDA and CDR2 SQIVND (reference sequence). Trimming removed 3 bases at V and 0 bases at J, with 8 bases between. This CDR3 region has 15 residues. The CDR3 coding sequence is TGTGCCAGTAGTATCGGGTTAACGAACACCGGGGAGCTGTTTTTT. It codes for CASSIGLTNTGELFF.

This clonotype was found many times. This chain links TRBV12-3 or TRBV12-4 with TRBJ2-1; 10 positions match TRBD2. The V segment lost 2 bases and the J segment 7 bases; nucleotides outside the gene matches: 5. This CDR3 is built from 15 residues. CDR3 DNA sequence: TGTGCCAGCAGTTTACTAGCGGGAGTAGGAAATGAGCAGTTCTTC. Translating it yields CASSLLAGVGNEQFF.

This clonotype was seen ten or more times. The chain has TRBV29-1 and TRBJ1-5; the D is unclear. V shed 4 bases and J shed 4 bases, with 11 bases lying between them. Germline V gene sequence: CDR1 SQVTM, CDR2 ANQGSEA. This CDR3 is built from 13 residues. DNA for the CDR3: TGCAGCGTTGCAGAGGTCCAGAATCAGCCCCAGCATTTT. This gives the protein CSVAEVQNQPQHF. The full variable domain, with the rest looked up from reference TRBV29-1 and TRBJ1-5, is SAVISQKPSRDICQRGTSLTIQCQVDSQVTMMFWYRQQPGQSLTLIATANQGSEATYESGFVIDKFPISRPNLTFSTLTVSNMSPEDSSIYLCSVAEVQNQPQHFGDGTRLSIL.